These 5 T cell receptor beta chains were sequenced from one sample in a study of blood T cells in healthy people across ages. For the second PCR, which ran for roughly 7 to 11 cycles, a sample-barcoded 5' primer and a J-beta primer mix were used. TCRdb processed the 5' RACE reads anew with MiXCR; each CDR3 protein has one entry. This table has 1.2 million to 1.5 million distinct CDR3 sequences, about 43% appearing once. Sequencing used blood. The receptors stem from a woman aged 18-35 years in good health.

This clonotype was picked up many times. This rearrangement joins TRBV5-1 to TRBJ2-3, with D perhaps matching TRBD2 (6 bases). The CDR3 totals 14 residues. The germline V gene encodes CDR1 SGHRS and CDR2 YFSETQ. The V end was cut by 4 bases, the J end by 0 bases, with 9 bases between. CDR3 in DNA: TGCGCCAGCAGCCGGGAGACGAGCACAGATACGCAGTATTTT. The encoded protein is CASSRETSTDTQYF.

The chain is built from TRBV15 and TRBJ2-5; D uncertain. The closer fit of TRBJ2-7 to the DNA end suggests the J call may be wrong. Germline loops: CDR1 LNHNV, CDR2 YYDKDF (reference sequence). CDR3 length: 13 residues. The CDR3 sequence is CATSRDIVGEQYF. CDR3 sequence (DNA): TGTGCCACCAGCAGAGATATCGTCGGCGAGCAGTACTTC.

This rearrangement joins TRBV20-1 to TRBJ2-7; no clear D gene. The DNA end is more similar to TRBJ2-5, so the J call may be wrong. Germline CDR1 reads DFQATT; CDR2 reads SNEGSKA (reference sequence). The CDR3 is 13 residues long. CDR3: CSARDGVAETQYF. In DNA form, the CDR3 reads TGCAGTGCTAGAGATGGGGTGGCCGAGACCCAGTACTTC.

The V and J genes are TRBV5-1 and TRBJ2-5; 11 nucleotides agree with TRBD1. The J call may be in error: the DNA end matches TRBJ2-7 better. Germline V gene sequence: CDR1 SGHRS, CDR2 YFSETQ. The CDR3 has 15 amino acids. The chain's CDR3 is CASSANPGQGDEQYF. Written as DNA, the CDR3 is TGCGCCAGCAGCGCCAATCCGGGACAGGGGGACGAGCAGTACTTC.

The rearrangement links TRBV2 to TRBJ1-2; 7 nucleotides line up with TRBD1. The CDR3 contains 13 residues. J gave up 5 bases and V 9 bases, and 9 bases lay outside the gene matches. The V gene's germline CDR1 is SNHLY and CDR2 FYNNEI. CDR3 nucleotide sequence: TGTGCCAGTACGGGGGACAGAAGATATGGCTACACCTTC. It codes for CASTGDRRYGYTF. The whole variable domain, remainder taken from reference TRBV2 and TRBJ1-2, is EPEVTQTPSHQVTQMGQEVILRCVPISNHLYFYWYRQILGQKVEFLVSFYNNEISEKSEIFDDQFSVERPDGSNFTLKIRSTKLEDSAMYFCASTGDRRYGYTFGSGTRLTVV.